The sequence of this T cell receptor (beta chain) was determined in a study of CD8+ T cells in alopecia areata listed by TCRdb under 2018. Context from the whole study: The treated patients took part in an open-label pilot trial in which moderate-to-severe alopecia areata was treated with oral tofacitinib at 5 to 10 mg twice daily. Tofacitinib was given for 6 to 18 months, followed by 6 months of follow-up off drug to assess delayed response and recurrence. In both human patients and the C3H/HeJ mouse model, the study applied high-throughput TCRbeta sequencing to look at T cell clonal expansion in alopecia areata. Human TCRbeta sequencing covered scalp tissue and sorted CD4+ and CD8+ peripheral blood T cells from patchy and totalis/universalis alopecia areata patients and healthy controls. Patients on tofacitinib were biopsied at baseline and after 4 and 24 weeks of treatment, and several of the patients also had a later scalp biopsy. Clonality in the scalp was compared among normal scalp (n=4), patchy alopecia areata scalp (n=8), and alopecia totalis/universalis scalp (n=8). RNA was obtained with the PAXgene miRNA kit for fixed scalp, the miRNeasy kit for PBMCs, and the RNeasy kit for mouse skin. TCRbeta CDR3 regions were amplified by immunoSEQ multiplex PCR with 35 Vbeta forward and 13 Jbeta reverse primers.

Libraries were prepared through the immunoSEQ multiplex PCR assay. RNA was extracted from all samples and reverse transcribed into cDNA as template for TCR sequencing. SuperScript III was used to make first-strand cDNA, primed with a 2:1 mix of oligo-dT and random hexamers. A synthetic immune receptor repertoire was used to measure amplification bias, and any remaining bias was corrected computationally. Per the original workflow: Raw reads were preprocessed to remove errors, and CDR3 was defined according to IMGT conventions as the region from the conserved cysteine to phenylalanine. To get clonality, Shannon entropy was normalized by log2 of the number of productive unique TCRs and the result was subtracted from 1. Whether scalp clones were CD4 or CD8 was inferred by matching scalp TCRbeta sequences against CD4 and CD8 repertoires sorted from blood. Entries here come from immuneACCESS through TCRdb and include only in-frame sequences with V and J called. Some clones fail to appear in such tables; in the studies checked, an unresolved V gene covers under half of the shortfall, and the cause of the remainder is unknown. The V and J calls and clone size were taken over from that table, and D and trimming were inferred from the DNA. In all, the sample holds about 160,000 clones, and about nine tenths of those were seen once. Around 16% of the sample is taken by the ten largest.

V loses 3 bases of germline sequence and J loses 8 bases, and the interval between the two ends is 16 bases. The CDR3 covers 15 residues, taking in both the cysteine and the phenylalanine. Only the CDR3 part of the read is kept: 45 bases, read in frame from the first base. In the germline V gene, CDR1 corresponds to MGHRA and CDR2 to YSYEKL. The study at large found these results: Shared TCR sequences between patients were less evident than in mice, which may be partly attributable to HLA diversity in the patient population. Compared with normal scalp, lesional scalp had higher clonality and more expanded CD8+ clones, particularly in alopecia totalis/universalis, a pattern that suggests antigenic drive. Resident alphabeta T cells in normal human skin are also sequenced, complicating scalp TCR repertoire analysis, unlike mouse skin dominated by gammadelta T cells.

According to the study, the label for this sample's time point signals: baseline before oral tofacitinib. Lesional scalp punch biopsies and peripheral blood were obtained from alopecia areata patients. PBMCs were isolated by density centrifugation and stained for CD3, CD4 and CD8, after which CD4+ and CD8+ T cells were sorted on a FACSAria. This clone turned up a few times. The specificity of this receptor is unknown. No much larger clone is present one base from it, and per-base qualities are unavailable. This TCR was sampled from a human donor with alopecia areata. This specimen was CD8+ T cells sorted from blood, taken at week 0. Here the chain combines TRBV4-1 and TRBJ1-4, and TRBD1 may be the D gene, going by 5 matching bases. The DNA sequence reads TGCGCCAGCAGCCACCCCGGGGGGGTAGGGGAAAAACTGTTTTTT. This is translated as CASSHPGGVGEKLFF.